This T cell receptor beta chain was found in a study of T cell changes during pregnancy in multiple sclerosis. The trim removed 6 bases at V and 0 bases at J, leaving 7 bases unmatched. The germline CDR1 and CDR2 sequences are MNHEY and SVGAGI. CDR3 length equals 15 residues. Profiled with immunoSEQ multiplex PCR; TCRdb holds only in-frame clones, not every one. Of about 51,000 clones detected, 93% appear once; the ten largest clones hold about 1.9%. This sample comprised peripheral blood, obtained in the second trimester of pregnancy. The rearrangement uses TRBV6-5 and TRBJ1-1, with TRBD1 matching 7 bases. This clonotype was sampled from a female donor with multiple sclerosis, enrolled in a pregnancy study. The CDR3 sequence: CASREGQIMNTEAFF. CDR3 sequence (DNA): TGTGCCAGCAGAGAGGGACAGATTATGAACACTGAAGCTTTCTTT.